This T cell receptor (beta chain) was recorded in a study of T cells in Graves' hyperthyroidism and ophthalmopathy. Background on the study: Before treatment of any kind, peripheral blood was taken at initial diagnosis.

The sample holds many counts of this clonotype. What was amplified from RNA transcripts were TCR beta CDR3 regions. The HTBI set primed first-round TCR CDR3 RT-PCR. MiXCR was run by TCRdb on the multiplex PCR reads, yielding one entry per CDR3 protein. This table has 300,000 to 450,000 distinct CDR3 sequences, around 14% appearing once. A patient was excluded if there was uncontrolled infection, other autoimmune disease, pregnancy or lactation. Germline loops: CDR1 MDHEN, CDR2 SYDVKM. With 6 bases clipped from V and 7 bases from J, the junction kept 9 bases outside the gene matches. This CDR3 has 13 amino acids.

The sample was blood. J is TRBJ2-7 and V is TRBV28; 7 positions match TRBD1. This receptor was obtained from a woman under 30 with Graves' hyperthyroidism. The CDR3 reads CASSTTGLGEQYF. The CDR3 DNA sequence: TGTGCCAGCAGCACGACAGGGCTGGGGGAGCAGTACTTC.